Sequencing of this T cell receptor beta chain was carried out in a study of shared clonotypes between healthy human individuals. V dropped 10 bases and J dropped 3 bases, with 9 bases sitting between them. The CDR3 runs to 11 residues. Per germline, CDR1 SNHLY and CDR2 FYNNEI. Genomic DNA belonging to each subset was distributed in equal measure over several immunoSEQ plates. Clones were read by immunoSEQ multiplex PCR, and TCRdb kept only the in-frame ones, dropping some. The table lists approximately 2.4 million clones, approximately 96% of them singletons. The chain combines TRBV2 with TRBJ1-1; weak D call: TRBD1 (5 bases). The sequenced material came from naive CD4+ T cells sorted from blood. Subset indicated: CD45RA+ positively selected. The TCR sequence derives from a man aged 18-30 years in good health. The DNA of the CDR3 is TGTGCCACCAGGGACGACACTGAAGCTTTCTTT. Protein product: CATRDDTEAFF.